One sample yielded the 28 T cell receptor beta chains listed below, sequenced in a study of post-analysis software for immune sequencing data. Carried by the TCR beta cDNA libraries were unique molecular identifiers. TCRdb passed the PCR reads through MiXCR, listing each CDR3 protein once. The sample consists of roughly 540,000 distinct CDR3 sequences, approximately 34% of them appearing once. Their target antigens are unknown. General study results and limits: Patients showed TRBV5-6, TRBV5-1 and TRBV20-1 among roughly 5 TRBV segments more frequent than in controls.

The sample taken for sequencing was blood. The origin of the receptors is a girl aged 2-17 years with multiple sclerosis.

There are a few counts of this clonotype. The rearrangement joins TRBV2 to TRBJ2-7; D is perhaps TRBD1 (5 bases). Germline loops: CDR1 SNHLY, CDR2 FYNNEI. Deletions cut 7 bases from V and 4 bases from J, with 11 bases between. This CDR3 is built from 12 residues. This chain's CDR3 is CASMFQGYEQYF. CDR3 DNA sequence: TGTGCCAGCATGTTTCAGGGATACGAGCAGTACTTC.

The chain joins TRBV7-9 to TRBJ1-5; D unclear. Germline CDR1 reads SEHNR; CDR2 reads FQNEAQ (reference sequence). The V gene lost 3 bases and the J gene lost 2 bases, with 8 bases spanning the gap. The CDR3 consists of 14 residues. The CDR3 is CASSLASGNQPQHF. Written as DNA, the CDR3 is TGTGCCAGCAGCTTGGCCAGTGGCAATCAGCCCCAGCATTTT.

The chain couples TRBV2 to TRBJ2-7, with TRBD1 matching over 8 bases. With V trimmed by 5 bases and J by 3 bases, 6 bases remained unmatched. Germline values: CDR1 SNHLY, CDR2 FYNNEI. The CDR3 is 14 amino acids. The CDR3, as DNA: TGTGCCAGCAGTTCGGGACAGGTGAGCTACGAGCAGTACTTC. It yields the protein CASSSGQVSYEQYF. Variable domain in full (rest from reference TRBV2 and TRBJ2-7): EPEVTQTPSHQVTQMGQEVILRCVPISNHLYFYWYRQILGQKVEFLVSFYNNEISEKSEIFDDQFSVERPDGSNFTLKIRSTKLEDSAMYFCASSSGQVSYEQYFGPGTRLTVT.

The rearrangement uses TRBV29-1 and TRBJ1-2, with a weak D call TRBD1 (6 bases). Trimming pared 3 bases from V and 2 bases from J, leaving 10 bases between. Germline V lookup: CDR1 SQVTM, CDR2 ANQGSEA. CDR3 length: 13 residues. The CDR3 region is CSVDQGLNYGYTF. The CDR3 bases are TGCAGCGTTGACCAGGGGTTGAACTATGGCTACACCTTC.

The genes are TRBV20-1 and TRBJ2-7; 9 positions agree with TRBD2. Gene TRBJ2-5 matches the end of the DNA better, so the J call may be wrong. CDR1 is DFQATT, CDR2 SNEGSKA, per germline (reference sequence). The CDR3 contains 15 residues. CDR3 sequence (DNA): TGCAGTGCTAGAGCCGGGACTAGCATTCGAGAGACCCAGTACTTC. Protein sequence: CSARAGTSIRETQYF.

This clonotype was observed a handful of times. The rearrangement uses TRBV6-5 and TRBJ2-5; possible D gene TRBD1, 5 bases. V was cut by 4 bases and J by 2 bases, with 17 bases left in between. Germline V gene lookup returns CDR1 MNHEY and CDR2 SVGAGI. The CDR3 loop spans 16 amino acids. Here the CDR3 DNA reads TGTGCCAGCAGTTCTCGTAGTTTCGACAGACAAGAGACCCAGTACTTC. Amino acid sequence: CASSSRSFDRQETQYF.

The chain joins TRBV20-1 to TRBJ2-5; 11 bases match TRBD2. J gave up 2 bases and V 5 bases, and 10 bases lay outside the gene matches. CDR3 length: 16 amino acids. CDR1 and CDR2 from the germline V gene are DFQATT and SNEGSKA (reference sequence). CDR3 in DNA: TGCAGTGCTGCCCTACGGCTAGCGGGGGGTCAAGAGACCCAGTACTTC. This encodes CSAALRLAGGQETQYF.

The V and J genes are TRBV5-6 and TRBJ1-1, with 7 bases fitting TRBD1. Trimming took 4 bases from V and 4 from J; bases not matched to a gene: 19. Germline CDR1 reads SGHDT; CDR2 reads YYEEEE. The CDR3 totals 18 residues. The CDR3 region is CASSQHLPIDRAVTEAFF. The CDR3 nucleotides are TGTGCCAGCAGCCAACACCTTCCAATAGACAGGGCGGTCACTGAAGCTTTCTTT.

This clonotype came up a few times. The genes are TRBV4-1 and TRBJ1-2; no reliable D call. V lost 1 base and J 3 bases, leaving 15 bases between the germline ends. Looked up from germline, CDR1 is MGHRA and CDR2 is YSYEKL. The CDR3 has 16 amino acids. The CDR3 loop is CASSQVVSNPDYGYTF. In DNA, the CDR3 is TGCGCCAGCAGCCAAGTCGTCTCGAATCCAGACTATGGCTACACCTTC.

This clonotype showed up just a few times. This rearrangement joins TRBV7-2 to TRBJ2-5, with a possible D match to TRBD1 (5 bases). The length of the CDR3 is 15 residues. Germline-derived CDR1 and CDR2 are SGHTA and FQGNSA. Trimming shortened V by 1 base and J by 0 bases, and 9 bases separated the two germline ends. Here the CDR3 reads CASSLGTQYQETQYF. CDR3 DNA: TGTGCCAGCAGCTTAGGGACACAGTACCAAGAGACCCAGTACTTC.

The count of this clonotype is one. The gene calls are TRBV6-1 and TRBJ2-7; 7 nucleotides align to TRBD1. The assigned J gene may be wrong: the sequence end matches TRBJ2-5 better. Germline V gene lookup returns CDR1 MNHNS and CDR2 SASEGT. The CDR3 contains 15 residues. The CDR3: CASSDRHRGQETQYF. The DNA for the CDR3 is TGTGCCAGCAGTGATCGACACAGGGGACAAGAGACCCAGTACTTC.

This clonotype was counted between two and nine times. The CDR3 protein is CSVRRDILGGYTF. The DNA for the CDR3 is TGCAGCGTGAGGAGGGACATACTCGGGGGCTACACCTTC. The chain has TRBV29-1 and TRBJ1-2; maybe TRBD1 (6 bases). The germline V and J ends were trimmed by 6 bases and 8 bases, with 19 bases remaining between them. The CDR3 runs to 13 residues. CDR1 is SQVTM, CDR2 ANQGSEA, per germline.

This clonotype showed up just a few times. The chain has TRBV27 and TRBJ2-1; D not certain. Looked up from germline, CDR1 is MNHEY and CDR2 is SMNVEV (reference sequence). The CDR3 loop spans 12 amino acids. V lost 8 bases and J 7 bases, leaving 12 bases between the germline ends. Here the CDR3 reads CASSSGDNEQFF. DNA for the CDR3: TGTGCCAGCTCGTCCGGTGATAATGAGCAGTTCTTC.

The rearrangement joins TRBV3-1 to TRBJ2-5, with 11 bases matching TRBD2. Germline values: CDR1 LGHDT, CDR2 YNNKEL (reference sequence). The CDR3 covers 17 residues. J lost 11 bases, V lost 0 bases, and 14 bases had no gene match. The CDR3 DNA is TGTGCCAGCAGCCAAGATTTAACTAGCGGGAGTTCGAATGAGCAGTACTTC. This sequence encodes CASSQDLTSGSSNEQYF.

About this clonotype itself: One junction end disagrees with the germline gene, perhaps due to a read error. The V call is TRBV20-1, the J call TRBJ2-7; tentatively, D is TRBD2 (5 bases). The CDR3 is 15 amino acids. Germline V lookup: CDR1 DFQATT, CDR2 SNEGSKA (reference sequence). The CDR3 bases are TGCAGTGCTTCTCCCCTACTAGAAAGTCCCTACCAGCAGTACTTC. Amino acid sequence: CSASPLLESPYQQYF.

The J gene is TRBJ2-3, the V gene TRBV29-1, with D perhaps given as TRBD1 or TRBD2 (5 bases each). CDR1 and CDR2 from the germline V gene are SQVTM and ANQGSEA. This CDR3 spans 16 amino acids. The V and J ends lost 3 bases and 0 bases respectively, with 16 bases between them. Here the CDR3 DNA reads TGCAGCGTTGACTCGGGGCCGGCAACTAGCACAGATACGCAGTATTTT. This gives the protein CSVDSGPATSTDTQYF.

In this sample, this clonotype turned up many times. This chain links TRBV29-1 with TRBJ2-5; TRBD2 agrees at 9 bases. Germline V gives CDR1 SQVTM, CDR2 ANQGSEA. This CDR3 contains 11 residues. The junction had 1 base not matched to a gene; V was cut back by 6 bases and J by 5 bases. In DNA, the CDR3 is TGCAGCGTAGGACTAGCGGAGACCCAGTACTTC. Protein sequence: CSVGLAETQYF.

DNA of the CDR3: TGTGCCAGCAGCTTAGGACCAGAGGGGACCCAGTACTTC. Amino acids: CASSLGPEGTQYF. V is TRBV7-2 and J is TRBJ2-5; the D gene is possibly TRBD2 (5 bases). The CDR3 is 13 amino acids. Trimming cost V 1 base and J 7 bases, with 10 bases left between them. Germline V gives CDR1 SGHTA, CDR2 FQGNSA.

The chain joins TRBV20-1 to TRBJ1-4; D is ambiguous. V dropped 0 bases and J dropped 7 bases, with 12 bases sitting between them. The germline V gene has CDR1 DFQATT and CDR2 SNEGSKA (reference sequence). This CDR3 region has 14 residues. Here the CDR3 DNA reads TGCAGTGCTAGAGAATTGTCGGGTGGTGAAAAACTGTTTTTT. Its protein is CSARELSGGEKLFF.

J is TRBJ2-3 and V is TRBV3-1; TRBD2 matches 7 bases. Per germline, CDR1 LGHDT and CDR2 YNNKEL (reference sequence). CDR3 length: 16 amino acids. Germline trimming cut 0 bases from V and 1 base from J; bases unmatched to any gene: 4. The CDR3 region is CASSQDASGGTDTQYF. As DNA, the CDR3 is TGTGCCAGCAGCCAAGATGCTAGCGGAGGCACAGATACGCAGTATTTT.

The V call is TRBV7-9, the J call TRBJ2-7; 9 nucleotides align to TRBD1. Germline V gives CDR1 SEHNR, CDR2 FQNEAQ (reference sequence). Unmatched junction bases numbered 2, after V lost 1 base and J lost 4 bases. The CDR3 sequence is 14 residues long. The CDR3 reads CASSLGTGEYEQYF. DNA of the CDR3: TGTGCCAGCAGCTTAGGGACAGGGGAATACGAGCAGTACTTC.

A few counts support this clonotype. The chain links TRBV14 to TRBJ2-1; D not resolved. The CDR3 loop spans 13 amino acids. V was clipped by 2 bases and J by 7 bases, with 9 bases between them. Germline V gene sequence: CDR1 SGHDN, CDR2 FVKESK. CDR3 nucleotides: TGTGCCAGCAGCCAACTAGTCGGGAATGAGCAGTTCTTC. Protein: CASSQLVGNEQFF. Using reference TRBV14 and TRBJ2-1 for the parts outside the CDR3, the full variable domain is EAGVTQFPSHSVIEKGQTVTLRCDPISGHDNLYWYRRVMGKEIKFLLHFVKESKQDESGMPNNRFLAERTGGTYSTLKVQPAELEDSGVYFCASSQLVGNEQFFGPGTRLTVL.

This chain uses TRBV5-1 with TRBJ1-1; D not certain. This CDR3 has 13 amino acids. CDR1 and CDR2 (germline): SGHRS, YFSETQ. Trimming pared 2 bases from V and 6 bases from J, leaving 11 bases between. CDR3 region: CASSFRGNPEAFF. DNA for the CDR3: TGCGCCAGCAGCTTCAGAGGGAATCCTGAAGCTTTCTTT.

Here the CDR3 DNA reads TGTGCCAGCAGATCCGGGACTAGCTTTTCCGAGACCCAGTACTTC. Protein sequence: CASRSGTSFSETQYF. The chain is built from TRBV12-3 or TRBV12-4 and TRBJ2-5, with 9 nucleotides matching TRBD2. CDR3 length equals 15 residues. V shed 6 bases and J 5 bases; nucleotides not matched to a gene: 10.

This chain links TRBV9 with TRBJ2-5; possibly TRBD2 for D (6 bases). The CDR3 consists of 15 residues. The germline gives CDR1 SGDLS, CDR2 YYNGEE. The V gene lost 0 bases and the J gene lost 4 bases, with 13 bases spanning the gap. This CDR3 is CASSVDNSGLETQYF. In nucleotides, the CDR3 is TGTGCCAGCAGCGTAGATAATAGCGGTTTAGAGACCCAGTACTTC.

This clonotype was recorded a few times. The chain combines TRBV6-6 with TRBJ2-4; 8 bases align to TRBD1. V shed 5 bases, J shed 13 bases, and the junction held 4 bases outside the gene matches. The CDR3 has 11 residues. From germline, CDR1 is MNHNY and CDR2 SVGAGI (reference sequence). In nucleotides, the CDR3 is TGTGCCAGCAGTCAGACAGGGGAGCAGTACTTC. Its protein product is CASSQTGEQYF.

This chain uses TRBV25-1 with TRBJ1-1, with D uncertain. CDR3 length: 12 residues. With 6 bases removed from V and 2 bases from J, the gap between germline ends came to 7 bases. Germline values: CDR1 MGHDK, CDR2 SYGVNS. Here the CDR3 DNA reads TGTGCCAGCAGGGTCTCAAACACTGAAGCTTTCTTT. Its protein is CASRVSNTEAFF.

The gene calls are TRBV5-1 and TRBJ2-7; D not certain. The CDR3 consists of 12 residues. CDR1 SGHRS and CDR2 YFSETQ come from the germline V gene. V lost 2 bases, J lost 6 bases, and 9 bases lay in between. The DNA of the CDR3 is TGCGCCAGCAGCTTATCGATGGGCGAGCAGTACTTC. Translation: CASSLSMGEQYF.